This entry lists 24 T cell receptor beta chains sequenced from one sample in a study of T cells in tuberculosis. Only in-frame clones appear in the TCRdb table, and some are missing; sequencing was by immunoSEQ multiplex PCR. This table has tens of thousands of clones, roughly nine tenths appearing once. The sequenced sample was PBMCs. The receptor set was obtained from a donor between 10 and 35 years old with latent tuberculosis or without tuberculosis infection. Some clones in this sample may be carry-over from other donors' samples.

The chain recombines TRBV6-5 with TRBJ2-7; unclear D gene. Germline V gene data show CDR1 as MNHEY and CDR2 as SVGAGI. V was pared by 0 bases and J by 3 bases, with 12 bases between. The CDR3 has 15 amino acids. As DNA, the CDR3 is TGTGCCAGCAGTTACTCCAGGAAATCTAACTACGAGCAGTACTTC. Translating gives CASSYSRKSNYEQYF.

The chain joins TRBV11-3 to TRBJ2-2; TRBD2 might be the D (5 bases). Germline loops: CDR1 SGHNT, CDR2 YENEEA. The V gene lost 6 bases and the J gene lost 7 bases, with 15 bases spanning the gap. This CDR3 has 14 amino acids. CDR3 sequence reads: CASRLGSTNGELFF. The CDR3 bases are TGTGCCAGCAGACTAGGGTCAACCAACGGGGAGCTGTTTTTT.

The chain recombines TRBV5-1 with TRBJ1-1, with a weak D call TRBD1 (6 bases). This CDR3 spans 16 amino acids. Germline CDR1 SGHRS, CDR2 YFSETQ. Trimming stripped 4 bases from V and 6 bases from J, with 22 bases between. CDR3 sequence: CASSRQRGGLTAEAFF. The CDR3 DNA sequence: TGCGCCAGCAGCCGTCAGCGAGGGGGATTAACCGCTGAAGCTTTCTTT.

The chain couples TRBV14 to TRBJ2-7; possible D gene TRBD2, 6 bases. The V gene's germline CDR1 is SGHDN and CDR2 FVKESK. This CDR3 comprises 16 residues. V was clipped by 1 base and J by 2 bases, with 15 bases between them. The CDR3 sequence is CASSQAGTLFTYEQYF. CDR3 nucleotides: TGTGCCAGCAGCCAAGCCGGGACTCTGTTTACCTACGAGCAGTACTTC.

The rearrangement uses TRBV19 and TRBJ2-7; D may be TRBD1 (5 bases). V lost 6 bases and J lost 0, with 15 bases in between. The CDR3 runs 15 residues. CDR1 LNHDA and CDR2 SQIVND come from the germline V gene (reference sequence). The CDR3 spells CASRLRVASSYEQYF. The CDR3, as DNA: TGTGCCAGTAGACTCAGGGTTGCAAGCTCCTACGAGCAGTACTTC. Together with reference TRBV19 and TRBJ2-7, the CDR3 gives the full variable domain: DGGITQSPKYLFRKEGQNVTLSCEQNLNHDAMYWYRQDPGQGLRLIYYSQIVNDFQKGDIAEGYSVSREKKESFPLTVTSAQKNPTAFYLCASRLRVASSYEQYFGPGTRLTVT.

The chain couples TRBV27 to TRBJ2-7; 8 nucleotides match TRBD1. Trimming removed 1 base from V and 4 bases from J; junction bases left unmatched: 9. In germline, CDR1 is MNHEY, CDR2 SMNVEV (reference sequence). The CDR3 is made up of 16 amino acids. As DNA, the CDR3 is TGTGCCAGCAGTTTATACCCTCGGACAGGGCGGTACGAGCAGTACTTC. Translation: CASSLYPRTGRYEQYF.

The V gene is TRBV9, the J gene TRBJ2-7, with 12 bases matching TRBD2. This CDR3 has 14 amino acids. Germline assignment: CDR1 SGDLS and CDR2 YYNGEE. With V trimmed by 4 bases and J by 3 bases, 2 bases remained unmatched. CDR3 loop: CASSRTSGNYEQYF. Here the CDR3 DNA reads TGTGCCAGCAGCAGGACTAGCGGGAACTACGAGCAGTACTTC. The entire variable domain, with the rest obtained from reference TRBV9 and TRBJ2-7, is as follows: DSGVTQTPKHLITATGQRVTLRCSPRSGDLSVYWYQQSLDQGLQFLIQYYNGEERAKGNILERFSAQQFPDLHSELNLSSLELGDSALYFCASSRTSGNYEQYFGPGTRLTVT.

In this sample, this clone turned up once. V and J are TRBV4-3 and TRBJ2-7; D is possibly TRBD1 (6 bases). This CDR3 comprises 14 residues. In germline, CDR1 is LGHNA, CDR2 YSLEER. V lost 2 bases and J lost 6, with 14 bases in between. CDR3: CASSQTDRSREQYF. CDR3 DNA sequence: TGCGCCAGCAGCCAAACTGACAGGTCCCGCGAGCAGTACTTC.

This chain links TRBV2 with TRBJ1-1, with TRBD1 identical over 9 bases. Germline V lookup: CDR1 SNHLY, CDR2 FYNNEI. The junction had 5 bases not matched to a gene; V was cut back by 2 bases and J by 10 bases. This CDR3 contains 13 residues. Here the CDR3 reads CASSEPNRGRAFF. The CDR3 DNA is TGTGCCAGCAGTGAACCGAACAGGGGGCGAGCTTTCTTT.

This chain connects TRBV18 to TRBJ2-3, with 13 bases lining up with TRBD2. From germline, CDR1 is KGHSH and CDR2 LQKENI. This CDR3 region has 16 residues. V was clipped by 6 bases and J by 5 bases; unmatched bases: 8. The CDR3 region is CASSRMGLAGRDTQYF. The CDR3 region has the DNA TGTGCCAGCTCCCGAATGGGACTAGCGGGAAGAGATACGCAGTATTTT. Variable domain in full (rest from reference TRBV18 and TRBJ2-3): NAGVMQNPRHLVRRRGQEARLRCSPMKGHSHVYWYRQLPEEGLKFMVYLQKENIIDESGMPKERFSAEFPKEGPSILRIQQVVRGDSAAYFCASSRMGLAGRDTQYFGPGTRLTVL.

CDR3 region: CATSRGTGMNTEAFF. The DNA of the CDR3 is TGTGCCACCAGCAGAGGGACGGGAATGAACACTGAAGCTTTCTTT. The genes are TRBV15 and TRBJ1-1; D gene ambiguous. The CDR3 consists of 15 residues. Trimming left V 1 base short and J 0 bases short, with 9 bases between. The germline gives CDR1 LNHNV, CDR2 YYDKDF (reference sequence).

The rearrangement uses TRBV5-1 and TRBJ1-2; the D is unclear. V was clipped by 0 bases and J by 0 bases, with 12 bases between them. CDR3 length: 16 amino acids. Looked up from germline, CDR1 is SGHRS and CDR2 is YFSETQ. CDR3 in amino acids: CASSLVPIGANYGYTF. The CDR3 DNA follows: TGCGCCAGCAGCTTGGTCCCAATCGGGGCTAACTATGGCTACACCTTC.

The chain carries TRBV2 and TRBJ2-5, with TRBD2 matching 8 bases. The CDR3 spans 15 residues. CDR1 and CDR2 (germline): SNHLY, FYNNEI. The V segment lost 6 bases and the J segment 2 bases; nucleotides outside the gene matches: 8. The chain's CDR3 is CASSGAGAPQETQYF. CDR3 DNA: TGTGCCAGCAGCGGAGCGGGAGCCCCTCAAGAGACCCAGTACTTC.

V and J are TRBV7-9 and TRBJ1-1, with D uncertain. CDR1 SEHNR and CDR2 FQNEAQ come from the germline V gene (reference sequence). CDR3 size: 13 residues. Trimming took 0 bases from V and 10 from J, leaving 12 bases between them. CDR3 in DNA: TGTGCCAGCAGCTTAGCTGGGAGTCAAGGAGCTTTCTTT. This sequence encodes CASSLAGSQGAFF.

This clone was found once. The rearrangement links TRBV27 to TRBJ1-2, with D possibly matching TRBD1 (5 bases). CDR1 and CDR2 (germline): MNHEY, SMNVEV (reference sequence). Trimming removed 8 bases from V and 3 bases from J, with 13 bases in between. The CDR3 length is 13 residues. CDR3 region: CASPRGLDYGYTF. In DNA, the CDR3 is TGTGCCAGCCCAAGGGGTTTGGACTATGGCTACACCTTC.

This sequence joins TRBV7-2 and TRBJ2-7; no clear D gene. Trimming pared 3 bases from V and 6 bases from J, leaving 12 bases between. The CDR3 is 13 amino acids. Germline V CDR1 and CDR2: SGHTA, FQGNSA. CDR3 nucleotides: TGTGCCAGCAGCTTGACTCGTCCGTCCGAGCAGTACTTC. Protein product: CASSLTRPSEQYF.

This rearrangement joins TRBV6-1 to TRBJ1-5; D not certain. This CDR3 region has 15 residues. The V gene's germline CDR1 is MNHNS and CDR2 SASEGT. V was shortened by 0 bases and J by 4 bases, with 10 bases between the two germline ends. CDR3 coding DNA: TGTGCCAGCAGTGAAGCGCGGGGTTATAATCAGCCCCAGCATTTT. It yields the protein CASSEARGYNQPQHF.

This clone was counted between two and nine times. The genes are TRBV2 and TRBJ1-2, with unresolved D. CDR3 size: 12 residues. Germline V gene data show CDR1 as SNHLY and CDR2 as FYNNEI. Trimming cost V 6 bases and J 4 bases, with 9 bases left between them. CDR3 amino acids: CASRVASYGYTF. The CDR3 nucleotides read TGTGCCAGCAGGGTCGCGAGCTATGGCTACACCTTC.

The chain carries TRBV6-5 and TRBJ1-1; D is perhaps TRBD1 (6 bases). The V end was cut by 2 bases, the J end by 4 bases, with 8 bases between. This CDR3 contains 13 residues. Germline V gene lookup returns CDR1 MNHEY and CDR2 SVGAGI. The CDR3 DNA follows: TGTGCCAGCAGTTACCTCAGGGGCACTGAAGCTTTCTTT. Translated: CASSYLRGTEAFF.

This rearrangement joins TRBV7-2 to TRBJ2-7; 10 bases are a match to TRBD1. The germline CDR1 and CDR2 sequences are SGHTA and FQGNSA. The CDR3 is 14 amino acids. The ends lost 6 bases at V and 2 bases at J; junction bases unmatched: 4. In DNA form, the CDR3 reads TGTGCCAGCAGAGGGACAGGGGAAGCCTACGAGCAGTACTTC. Translated: CASRGTGEAYEQYF. Using reference TRBV7-2 and TRBJ2-7 for the parts outside the CDR3, the full variable domain is GAGVSQSPSNKVTEKGKDVELRCDPISGHTALYWYRQSLGQGLEFLIYFQGNSAPDKSGLPSDRFSAERTGGSVSTLTIQRTQQEDSAVYLCASRGTGEAYEQYFGPGTRLTVT.

The J gene is TRBJ2-3, the V gene TRBV4-1; the match to TRBD2 covers 11 bases. The germline CDR1 and CDR2 sequences are MGHRA and YSYEKL. After removal of 3 bases from V and 1 base from J, the junction contained 15 bases not matched to a gene. The CDR3 loop spans 20 amino acids. The CDR3 region has the DNA TGCGCCAGCAGCCACCCTCTGCGGGCTCTAGCGGGAGGAGGCACAGATACGCAGTATTTT. This sequence encodes CASSHPLRALAGGGTDTQYF.

The chain couples TRBV6-6 to TRBJ1-1; D remains ambiguous. Trimming took off 0 bases at V and 1 base at J, with 6 bases between the two ends. There are 14 residues in the CDR3. Per the germline V gene, CDR1 is MNHNY and CDR2 is SVGAGI (reference sequence). CDR3: CASSYSRENTEAFF. CDR3 DNA sequence: TGTGCCAGCAGTTACTCGAGGGAGAACACTGAAGCTTTCTTT.

This clone came up once. V usage is TRBV10-3 and J usage is TRBJ1-1; 8 bases line up with TRBD1. V shed 4 bases and J 4 bases; nucleotides not matched to a gene: 11. Looked up from germline, CDR1 is ENHRY and CDR2 is SYGVKD. The CDR3 runs to 16 residues. This CDR3 reads CAISALFGTGLTEAFF. As DNA, the CDR3 is TGTGCCATCAGTGCGCTCTTCGGGACAGGCCTCACTGAAGCTTTCTTT.

V is TRBV27 and J is TRBJ1-1; 9 positions match TRBD1. The J segment lost 4 bases and the V segment lost 6 bases, leaving 6 bases of the junction unmatched. The CDR3 contains 14 residues. Germline V gene data show CDR1 as MNHEY and CDR2 as SMNVEV (reference sequence). CDR3 sequence: CASSFTGGITEAFF. CDR3 coding DNA: TGTGCCAGCAGCTTCACAGGGGGCATCACTGAAGCTTTCTTT.